The clone carrying this T cell receptor (beta chain) was counted once. The data belong to a study of blood T cell repertoires in COVID-19. Profiling relied on immunoSEQ multiplex PCR, and the TCRdb table lists in-frame clones only, not all of them. Among approximately 200,000 clones listed, roughly 83% were seen once. Trimming cost V 11 bases and J 2 bases; bases outside gene matches: 12. Germline loops: CDR1 MNHEY, CDR2 SVGAGI. The CDR3 totals 14 residues. The sequence was obtained from a woman aged 40-49 years with acute COVID-19. V and J are TRBV6-5 and TRBJ2-7, with 7 positions matching TRBD1. Sequencing was carried out using PBMCs or T cells enriched from blood (not recorded which). The CDR3, as DNA: TGTGCCTTATACACTAGGGACAGCCCCTACGAGCAGTACTTC. Translation gives CALYTRDSPYEQYF.